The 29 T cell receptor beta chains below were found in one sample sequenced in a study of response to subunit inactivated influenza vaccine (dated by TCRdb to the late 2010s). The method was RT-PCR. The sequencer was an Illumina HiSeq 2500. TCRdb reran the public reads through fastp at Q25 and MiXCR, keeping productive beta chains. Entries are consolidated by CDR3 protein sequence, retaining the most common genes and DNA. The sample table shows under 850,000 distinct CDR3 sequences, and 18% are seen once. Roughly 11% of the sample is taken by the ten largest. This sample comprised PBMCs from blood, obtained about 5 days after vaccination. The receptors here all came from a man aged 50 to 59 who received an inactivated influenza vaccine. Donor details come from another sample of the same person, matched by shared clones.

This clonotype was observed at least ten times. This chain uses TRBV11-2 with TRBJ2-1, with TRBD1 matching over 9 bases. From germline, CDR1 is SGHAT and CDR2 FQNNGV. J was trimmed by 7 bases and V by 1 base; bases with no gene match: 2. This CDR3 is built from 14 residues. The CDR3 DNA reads TGTGCCAGCAGCTTAGGGACAGGGGTAAATGAGCAGTTCTTC. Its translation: CASSLGTGVNEQFF. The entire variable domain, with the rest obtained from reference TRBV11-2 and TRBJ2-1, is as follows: EAGVAQSPRYKIIEKRQSVAFWCNPISGHATLYWYQQILGQGPKLLIQFQNNGVVDDSQLPKDRFSAERLKGVDSTLKIQPAKLEDSAVYLCASSLGTGVNEQFFGPGTRLTVL.

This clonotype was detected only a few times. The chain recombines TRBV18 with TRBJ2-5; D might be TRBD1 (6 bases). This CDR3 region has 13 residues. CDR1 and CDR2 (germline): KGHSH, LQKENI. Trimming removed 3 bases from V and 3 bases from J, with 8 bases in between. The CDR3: CASSPGQEETQYF. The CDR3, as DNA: TGTGCCAGCTCACCGGGACAAGAAGAGACCCAGTACTTC.

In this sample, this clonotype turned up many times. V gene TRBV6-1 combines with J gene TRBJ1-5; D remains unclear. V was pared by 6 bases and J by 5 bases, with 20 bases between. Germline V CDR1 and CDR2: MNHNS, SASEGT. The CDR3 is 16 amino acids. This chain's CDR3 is CASRRSGGTLHQPQHF. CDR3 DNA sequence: TGTGCCAGCAGGCGTTCGGGAGGTACGCTCCATCAGCCCCAGCATTTT.

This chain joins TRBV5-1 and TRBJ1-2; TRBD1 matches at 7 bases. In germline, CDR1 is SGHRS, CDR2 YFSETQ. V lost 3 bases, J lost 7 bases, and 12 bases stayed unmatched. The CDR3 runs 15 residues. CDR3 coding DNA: TGCGCCAGCAGCTCGGGGGACGCAAGGGGGCTTGGCTACACCTTC. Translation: CASSSGDARGLGYTF.

Here the CDR3 DNA reads TGTGCCAGCTCGCCCACGTCTCGAGGGGGAGAGCAGTACTTC. Translating gives CASSPTSRGGEQYF. This chain joins TRBV18 and TRBJ2-7, with a tentative D call TRBD1 (6 bases). CDR1 is KGHSH and CDR2 is LQKENI in the germline V gene. Trimming pared 6 bases from V and 7 bases from J, leaving 19 bases between. This CDR3 region has 14 residues.

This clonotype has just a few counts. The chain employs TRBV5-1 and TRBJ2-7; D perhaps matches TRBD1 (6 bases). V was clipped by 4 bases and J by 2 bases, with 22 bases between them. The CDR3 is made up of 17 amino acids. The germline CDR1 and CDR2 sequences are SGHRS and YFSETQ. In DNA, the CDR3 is TGCGCCAGCAGCCCGGATCTTACTACAGGGATCCCCTACGAGCAGTACTTC. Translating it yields CASSPDLTTGIPYEQYF.

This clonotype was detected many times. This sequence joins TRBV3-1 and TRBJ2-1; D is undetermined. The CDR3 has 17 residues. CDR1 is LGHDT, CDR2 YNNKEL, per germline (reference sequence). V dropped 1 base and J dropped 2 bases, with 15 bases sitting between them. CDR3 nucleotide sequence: TGTGCCAGCAGCCAAGGGGCGCCTACCATTCCCTACAATGAGCAGTTCTTC. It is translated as CASSQGAPTIPYNEQFF.

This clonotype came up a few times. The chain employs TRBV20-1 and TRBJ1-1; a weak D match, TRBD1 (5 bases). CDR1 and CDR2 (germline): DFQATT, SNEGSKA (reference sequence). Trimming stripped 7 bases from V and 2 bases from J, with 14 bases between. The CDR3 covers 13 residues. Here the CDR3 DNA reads TGCAGTGTAAGGGGCAGGGTTAACACTGAAGCTTTCTTT. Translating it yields CSVRGRVNTEAFF.

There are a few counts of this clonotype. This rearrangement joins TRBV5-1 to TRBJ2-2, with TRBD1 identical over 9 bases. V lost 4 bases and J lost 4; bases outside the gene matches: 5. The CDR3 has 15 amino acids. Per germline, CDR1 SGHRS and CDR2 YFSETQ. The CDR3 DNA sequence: TGCGCCAGCAGCCGGACAGGGGACGTCACCGGGGAGCTGTTTTTT. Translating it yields CASSRTGDVTGELFF. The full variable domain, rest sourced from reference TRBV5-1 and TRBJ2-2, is KAGVTQTPRYLIKTRGQQVTLSCSPISGHRSVSWYQQTPGQGLQFLFEYFSETQRNKGNFPGRFSGRQFSNSRSEMNVSTLELGDSALYLCASSRTGDVTGELFFGEGSRLTVL.

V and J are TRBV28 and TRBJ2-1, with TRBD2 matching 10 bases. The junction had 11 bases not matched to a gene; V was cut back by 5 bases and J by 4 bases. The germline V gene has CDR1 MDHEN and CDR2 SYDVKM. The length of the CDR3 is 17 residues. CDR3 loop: CASSPNRAGGVYNEQFF. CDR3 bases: TGTGCCAGCAGTCCCAACCGAGCGGGAGGGGTATACAATGAGCAGTTCTTC. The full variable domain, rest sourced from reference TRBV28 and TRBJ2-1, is DVKVTQSSRYLVKRTGEKVFLECVQDMDHENMFWYRQDPGLGLRLIYFSYDVKMKEKGDIPEGYSVSREKKERFSLILESASTNQTSMYLCASSPNRAGGVYNEQFFGPGTRLTVL.

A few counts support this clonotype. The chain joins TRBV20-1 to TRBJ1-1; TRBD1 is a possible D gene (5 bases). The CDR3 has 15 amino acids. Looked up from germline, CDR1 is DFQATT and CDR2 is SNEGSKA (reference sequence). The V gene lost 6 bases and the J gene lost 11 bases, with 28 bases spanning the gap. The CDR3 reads CSAKLYGAGPNPAFF. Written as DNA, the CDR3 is TGCAGTGCCAAATTGTACGGGGCAGGGCCCAACCCGGCTTTCTTT.

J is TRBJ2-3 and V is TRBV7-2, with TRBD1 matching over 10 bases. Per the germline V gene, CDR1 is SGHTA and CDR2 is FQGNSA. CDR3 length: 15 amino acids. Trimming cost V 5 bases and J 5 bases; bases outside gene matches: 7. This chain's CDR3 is CASSQGGQGLDTQYF. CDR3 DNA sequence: TGTGCCAGCAGCCAGGGGGGACAGGGGTTAGATACGCAGTATTTT.

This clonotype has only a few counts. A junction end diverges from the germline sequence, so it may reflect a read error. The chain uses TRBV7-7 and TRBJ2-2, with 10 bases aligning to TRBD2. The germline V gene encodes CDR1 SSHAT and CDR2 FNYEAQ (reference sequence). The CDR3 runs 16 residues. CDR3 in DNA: TGTGCTAGCACCTCGTCGACTAGCGGGTACACCGGGGAGCTGTTTTTT. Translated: CASTSSTSGYTGELFF.

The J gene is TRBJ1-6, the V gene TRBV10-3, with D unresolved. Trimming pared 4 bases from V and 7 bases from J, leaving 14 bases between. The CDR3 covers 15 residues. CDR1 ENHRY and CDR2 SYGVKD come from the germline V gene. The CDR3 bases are TGTGCCATCAGTGGAGGAGGATCACGCAATTCACCCCTCCACTTT. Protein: CAISGGGSRNSPLHF.

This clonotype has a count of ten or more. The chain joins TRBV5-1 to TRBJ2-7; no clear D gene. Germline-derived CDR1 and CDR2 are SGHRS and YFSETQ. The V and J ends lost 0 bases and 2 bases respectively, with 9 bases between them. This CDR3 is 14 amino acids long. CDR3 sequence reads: CASSLAGNTYEQYF. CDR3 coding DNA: TGCGCCAGCAGCTTGGCCGGCAATACCTACGAGCAGTACTTC.

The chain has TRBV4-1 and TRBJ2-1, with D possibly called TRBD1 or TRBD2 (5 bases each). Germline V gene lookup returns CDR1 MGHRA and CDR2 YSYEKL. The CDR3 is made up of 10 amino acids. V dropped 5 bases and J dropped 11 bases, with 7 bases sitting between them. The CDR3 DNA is TGCGCCAGCAGCGGGGGTAAGCAGTTCTTC. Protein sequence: CASSGGKQFF.

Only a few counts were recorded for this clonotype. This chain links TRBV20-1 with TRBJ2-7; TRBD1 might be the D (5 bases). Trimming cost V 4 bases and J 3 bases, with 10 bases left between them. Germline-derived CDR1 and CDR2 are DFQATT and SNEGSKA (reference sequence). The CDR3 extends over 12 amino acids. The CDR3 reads CSATWGVYEQYF. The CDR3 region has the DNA TGCAGTGCTACCTGGGGCGTCTACGAGCAGTACTTC.

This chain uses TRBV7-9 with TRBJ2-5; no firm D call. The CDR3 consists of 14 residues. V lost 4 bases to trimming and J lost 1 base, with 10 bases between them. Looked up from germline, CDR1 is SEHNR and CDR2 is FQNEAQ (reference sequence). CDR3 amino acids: CASSWRQVQETQYF. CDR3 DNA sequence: TGTGCCAGCAGCTGGAGACAAGTCCAAGAGACCCAGTACTTC.

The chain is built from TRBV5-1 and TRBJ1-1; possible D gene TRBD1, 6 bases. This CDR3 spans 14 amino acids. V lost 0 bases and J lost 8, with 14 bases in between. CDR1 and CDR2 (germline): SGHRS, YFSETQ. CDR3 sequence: CASSLALTGGEAFF. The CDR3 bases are TGCGCCAGCAGCTTGGCGCTGACAGGAGGGGAAGCTTTCTTT.

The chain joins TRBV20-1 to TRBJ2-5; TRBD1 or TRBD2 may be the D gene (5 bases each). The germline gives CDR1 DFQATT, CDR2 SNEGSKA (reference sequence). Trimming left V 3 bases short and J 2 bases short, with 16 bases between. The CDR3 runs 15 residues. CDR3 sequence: CSASGSGRQQETQYF. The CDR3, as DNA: TGCAGTGCTAGCGGTTCGGGACGGCAACAAGAGACCCAGTACTTC.

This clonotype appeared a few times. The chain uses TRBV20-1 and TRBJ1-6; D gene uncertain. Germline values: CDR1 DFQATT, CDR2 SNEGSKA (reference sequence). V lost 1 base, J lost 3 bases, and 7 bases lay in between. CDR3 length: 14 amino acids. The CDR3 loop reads CSARGQIYNSPLHF. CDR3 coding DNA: TGCAGTGCTAGAGGGCAGATCTATAATTCACCCCTCCACTTT.

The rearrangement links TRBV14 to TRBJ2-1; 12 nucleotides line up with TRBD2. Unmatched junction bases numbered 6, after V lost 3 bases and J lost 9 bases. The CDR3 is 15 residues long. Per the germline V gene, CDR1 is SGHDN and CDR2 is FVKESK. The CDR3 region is CASSHLAGGPAEQFF. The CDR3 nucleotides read TGTGCCAGCAGCCATCTAGCGGGAGGGCCTGCTGAGCAGTTCTTC.

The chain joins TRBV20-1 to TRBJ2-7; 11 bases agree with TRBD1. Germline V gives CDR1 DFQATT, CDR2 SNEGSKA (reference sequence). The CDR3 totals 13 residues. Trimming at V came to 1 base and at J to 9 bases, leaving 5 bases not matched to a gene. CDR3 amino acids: CSARGTGGFAQYF. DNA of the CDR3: TGCAGTGCTAGAGGGACAGGGGGCTTCGCGCAGTACTTC.

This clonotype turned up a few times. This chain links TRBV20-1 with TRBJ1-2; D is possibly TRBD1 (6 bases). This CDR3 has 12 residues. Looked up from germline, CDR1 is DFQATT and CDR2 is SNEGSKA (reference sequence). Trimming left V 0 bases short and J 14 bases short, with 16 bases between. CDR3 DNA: TGCAGTGCTAGAGAAACTGTCAGGGGCAGTACCTTC. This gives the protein CSARETVRGSTF.

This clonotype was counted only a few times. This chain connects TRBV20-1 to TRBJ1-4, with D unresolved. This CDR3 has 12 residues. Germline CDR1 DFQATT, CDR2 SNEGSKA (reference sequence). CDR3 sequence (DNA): TGCAGGGCGGACGGAACTAATGAAAAACTGTTTTTT. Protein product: CRADGTNEKLFF.

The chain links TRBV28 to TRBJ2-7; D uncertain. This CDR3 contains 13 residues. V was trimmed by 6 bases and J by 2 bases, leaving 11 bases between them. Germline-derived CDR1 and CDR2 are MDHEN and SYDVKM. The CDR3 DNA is TGTGCCAGCAGCCCTTCGGCTACCTACGAGCAGTACTTC. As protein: CASSPSATYEQYF.

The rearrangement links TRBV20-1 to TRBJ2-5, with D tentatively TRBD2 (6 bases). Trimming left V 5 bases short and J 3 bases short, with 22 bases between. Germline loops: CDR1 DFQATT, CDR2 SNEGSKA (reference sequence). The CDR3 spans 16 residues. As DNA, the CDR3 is TGCAGTGCTCCCCCAGGAGGGAGCGGCCTGAAAGAGACCCAGTACTTC. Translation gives CSAPPGGSGLKETQYF.

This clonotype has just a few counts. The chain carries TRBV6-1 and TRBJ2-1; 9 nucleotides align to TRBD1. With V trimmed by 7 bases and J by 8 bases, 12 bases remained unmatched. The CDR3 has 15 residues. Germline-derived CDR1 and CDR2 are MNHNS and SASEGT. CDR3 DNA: TGTGCCAGCACTGCAGGGACAGGGAATAGGGATGAGCAGTTCTTC. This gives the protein CASTAGTGNRDEQFF.

The CDR3 loop is CAISQGRTDTQYF. CDR3 sequence (DNA): TGTGCCATCAGCCAAGGCCGCACAGATACGCAGTATTTT. The V gene is TRBV10-3, the J gene TRBJ2-3; D ambiguous. V shed 6 bases and J shed 1 base, with 8 bases lying between them. Germline CDR1 reads ENHRY; CDR2 reads SYGVKD. The CDR3 covers 13 residues.